The 32 T cell receptor beta chains below were found in one sample sequenced in a study of technical replicates of blood from several donors. Sequencing was performed with immunoSEQ multiplex PCR; in TCRdb, only in-frame clones are kept and a portion is missing. Altogether about 66,000 clones are present, over 75% being singletons, with the ten largest covering under 6%. Sample: PBMCs. Source of these receptors: a human donor in good health. Some clones in this sample may be carry-over from other donors' samples.

The chain recombines TRBV7-9 with TRBJ2-3; 10 bases match TRBD2. Germline CDR1 and CDR2: SEHNR and FQNEAQ (reference sequence). This CDR3 is built from 16 residues. V was clipped by 3 bases and J by 1 base; unmatched bases: 4. In nucleotides, the CDR3 is TGTGCCAGCAGCTTGACTACTAGCGGGGGCACAGATACGCAGTATTTT. Residues: CASSLTTSGGTDTQYF.

The chain carries TRBV15 and TRBJ1-5; 8 bases line up with TRBD1. Germline V CDR1 and CDR2: LNHNV, YYDKDF (reference sequence). The CDR3 contains 16 residues. The ends lost 1 base at V and 6 bases at J; junction bases unmatched: 8. The CDR3, as DNA: TGTGCCACCAGCAGAGGATCAGGGGGCCTGTCTCAGCCCCAGCATTTT. Translating it yields CATSRGSGGLSQPQHF.

The gene calls are TRBV27 and TRBJ1-6; 8 bases agree with TRBD1. The CDR3 has 16 amino acids. The junction had 13 bases not matched to a gene; V was cut back by 6 bases and J by 9 bases. CDR1 is MNHEY and CDR2 is SMNVEV in the germline V gene (reference sequence). In DNA, the CDR3 is TGTGCCAGCAGAATAATGACAGGGGCGGAAGGTTCACCCCTCCACTTT. This translates into CASRIMTGAEGSPLHF.

The chain employs TRBV2 and TRBJ2-1, with TRBD2 matching over 7 bases. The germline CDR1 and CDR2 sequences are SNHLY and FYNNEI. The CDR3 contains 13 residues. Trimming cost V 7 bases and J 9 bases; bases outside gene matches: 9. CDR3 sequence reads: CASKREGTGEQFF. CDR3 in DNA: TGTGCCAGCAAAAGGGAGGGTACCGGTGAGCAGTTCTTC.

V usage is TRBV6-6 and J usage is TRBJ2-3; 10 nucleotides match TRBD2. Germline V gene data show CDR1 as MNHNY and CDR2 as SVGAGI (reference sequence). This CDR3 is built from 12 residues. CDR3 protein: CVAGGTTDTQYF. CDR3 in DNA: TGTGTAGCGGGAGGTACCACAGATACGCAGTATTTT.

The chain carries TRBV6-6 and TRBJ2-5; 7 positions agree with TRBD2. Germline-derived CDR1 and CDR2 are MNHNY and SVGAGI (reference sequence). V shed 10 bases and J 1 base; nucleotides not matched to a gene: 6. The CDR3 sequence is 13 residues long. The CDR3 spells CAIREVGQETQYF. The CDR3 bases are TGTGCCATCCGGGAGGTCGGCCAAGAGACCCAGTACTTC.

V gene TRBV7-2 combines with J gene TRBJ1-5; D unresolved. CDR3 length equals 12 residues. CDR1 and CDR2 (germline): SGHTA, FQGNSA. Between the trimmed V and J ends, which lost 11 bases and 0 bases, there was a span of 8 bases. The CDR3: CASGASNQPQHF. The CDR3 DNA sequence: TGTGCCTCGGGAGCTAGCAATCAGCCCCAGCATTTT. Supplemented by reference TRBV7-2 and TRBJ1-5, the full variable domain reads GAGVSQSPSNKVTEKGKDVELRCDPISGHTALYWYRQSLGQGLEFLIYFQGNSAPDKSGLPSDRFSAERTGGSVSTLTIQRTQQEDSAVYLCASGASNQPQHFGDGTRLSIL.

This chain connects TRBV5-5 to TRBJ1-4; 10 bases are a match to TRBD1. Germline-derived CDR1 and CDR2 are SGHKS and YYEKEE (reference sequence). The CDR3 covers 15 residues. Trimming took 3 bases from V and 6 from J; bases not matched to a gene: 5. CDR3 loop: CASSWGDRGYEKLFF. The CDR3 bases are TGTGCCAGCAGCTGGGGGGACAGGGGTTATGAAAAACTGTTTTTT.

This chain joins TRBV7-9 and TRBJ2-3; a weak D match, TRBD2 (6 bases). In germline, CDR1 is SEHNR, CDR2 FQNEAQ (reference sequence). Trimming removed 2 bases at V and 3 bases at J, with 15 bases between. This CDR3 is built from 16 residues. The CDR3 sequence is CASSLQGGLSTDTQYF. CDR3 nucleotide sequence: TGTGCCAGCAGCTTACAGGGAGGTTTATCGACAGATACGCAGTATTTT.

This clone came up once. The chain recombines TRBV4-1 with TRBJ2-1; 7 bases are shared with TRBD2. The CDR3 loop spans 17 amino acids. CDR1 MGHRA and CDR2 YSYEKL come from the germline V gene. V was clipped by 0 bases and J by 9 bases; unmatched bases: 14. CDR3 in amino acids: CASSQETARTSRSEQFF. CDR3 sequence (DNA): TGCGCCAGCAGCCAAGAAACTGCCAGGACTAGTCGGAGTGAGCAGTTCTTC.

This clone was seen once. The chain employs TRBV2 and TRBJ2-3, with D tentatively TRBD1 (6 bases). V was cut by 6 bases and J by 2 bases, with 18 bases left in between. The germline CDR1 and CDR2 sequences are SNHLY and FYNNEI. The CDR3 consists of 16 residues. The CDR3 spells CASSRQAWGYTDTQYF. CDR3 sequence (DNA): TGTGCCAGCAGCCGACAGGCGTGGGGGTACACAGATACGCAGTATTTT.

This clone was detected once. The chain recombines TRBV5-5 with TRBJ1-3; D is possibly TRBD1 (6 bases). V was clipped by 0 bases and J by 4 bases, with 17 bases between them. The CDR3 contains 17 residues. CDR1 SGHKS and CDR2 YYEKEE come from the germline V gene (reference sequence). CDR3 sequence: CASSLGERGITGNTIYF. CDR3 nucleotide sequence: TGTGCCAGCAGCTTGGGGGAAAGGGGGATTACGGGAAACACCATATATTTT.

This clone appeared once. The chain joins TRBV14 to TRBJ2-7; D unclear. V was shortened by 1 base and J by 3 bases, with 13 bases between the two germline ends. The germline gives CDR1 SGHDN, CDR2 FVKESK. CDR3 length equals 15 residues. CDR3 DNA: TGTGCCAGCAGCCAAGGGTTGGGCTTGAACTACGAGCAGTACTTC. Protein sequence: CASSQGLGLNYEQYF.

V and J are TRBV6-5 and TRBJ2-1, with TRBD2 identical over 9 bases. V lost 7 bases to trimming and J lost 7 bases; unmatched junction nucleotides: 11. Germline V gene lookup returns CDR1 MNHEY and CDR2 SVGAGI. The CDR3 is 15 amino acids. The CDR3 spells CASTPLGTSSNEQFF. In DNA form, the CDR3 reads TGTGCCAGCACCCCTTTAGGGACTAGCTCAAATGAGCAGTTCTTC.

The chain employs TRBV9 and TRBJ2-1; 10 bases are shared with TRBD2. CDR1 is SGDLS and CDR2 is YYNGEE in the germline V gene. The junction had 15 bases not matched to a gene; V was cut back by 10 bases and J by 8 bases. The CDR3 has 15 amino acids. The CDR3 is CASGSGGALKDEQFF. Here the CDR3 DNA reads TGTGCCTCCGGGAGCGGGGGGGCACTTAAGGATGAGCAGTTCTTC. The variable domain in full, with the rest retrieved from reference TRBV9 and TRBJ2-1, is DSGVTQTPKHLITATGQRVTLRCSPRSGDLSVYWYQQSLDQGLQFLIQYYNGEERAKGNILERFSAQQFPDLHSELNLSSLELGDSALYFCASGSGGALKDEQFFGPGTRLTVL.

The J gene is TRBJ2-5, the V gene TRBV5-1; TRBD1 is a possible D gene (5 bases). CDR1 is SGHRS, CDR2 YFSETQ, per germline. Trimming took off 0 bases at V and 1 base at J, with 7 bases between the two ends. The CDR3 is made up of 14 amino acids. The CDR3 DNA reads TGCGCCAGCAGCTTGGGGGGCCCCCAAGAGACCCAGTACTTC. It codes for CASSLGGPQETQYF.

This clone was seen a single time. The rearrangement links TRBV7-9 to TRBJ2-7; TRBD1 aligns across 10 bases. This CDR3 has 14 residues. The ends lost 4 bases at V and 2 bases at J; junction bases unmatched: 2. The germline V gene has CDR1 SEHNR and CDR2 FQNEAQ (reference sequence). In DNA, the CDR3 is TGTGCCAGCAGCTCGGACAGGGGGACCTACGAGCAGTACTTC. It is translated as CASSSDRGTYEQYF.

The count of this clone is one. The chain employs TRBV5-4 and TRBJ2-5, with 8 bases identical to TRBD2. Germline assignment: CDR1 SGHNT and CDR2 YYREEE (reference sequence). Trimming took 0 bases from V and 13 from J; bases not matched to a gene: 20. CDR3 length: 17 amino acids. CDR3 sequence (DNA): TGTGCCAGCAGCTTGGTGGCAGGGGCGTCGATACTAGCGGCTTCGTACTTC. Its protein is CASSLVAGASILAASYF.

This clone was recorded a few times. This chain joins TRBV13 and TRBJ1-6, with 10 bases fitting TRBD1. With V trimmed by 2 bases and J by 7 bases, 5 bases remained unmatched. CDR3 length: 16 residues. The germline CDR1 and CDR2 sequences are PRHDT and FYEKMQ (reference sequence). CDR3 loop: CASSLIWDRGNSPLHF. The CDR3 DNA reads as TGTGCCAGCAGCTTAATCTGGGACAGGGGCAATTCACCCCTCCACTTT.

This clone has just one count. V gene TRBV5-5 combines with J gene TRBJ2-3; no clear D gene. Per the germline V gene, CDR1 is SGHKS and CDR2 is YYEKEE (reference sequence). The CDR3 consists of 14 residues. Trimming removed 2 bases at V and 0 bases at J, with 7 bases between. CDR3 in DNA: TGTGCCAGCAGCTTACTCGGTAGCACAGATACGCAGTATTTT. Its protein is CASSLLGSTDTQYF. The whole variable domain, remainder taken from reference TRBV5-5 and TRBJ2-3, is DAGVTQSPTHLIKTRGQQVTLRCSPISGHKSVSWYQQVLGQGPQFIFQYYEKEERGRGNFPDRFSARQFPNYSSELNVNALLLGDSALYLCASSLLGSTDTQYFGPGTRLTVL.

This chain links TRBV30 with TRBJ2-7; 7 bases match TRBD1. The CDR3 totals 13 residues. V lost 2 bases to trimming and J lost 5 bases; unmatched junction nucleotides: 6. Germline V CDR1 and CDR2: GTSNPN, SVGIG (reference sequence). The CDR3 DNA sequence: TGTGCCTGGAGTCGGCAGGGGGTTAACGAGCAGTACTTC. This sequence encodes CAWSRQGVNEQYF. The variable domain in full, completed from reference TRBV30 and TRBJ2-7, reads SQTIHQWPATLVQPVGSPLSLECTVEGTSNPNLYWYRQAAGRGLQLLFYSVGIGQISSEVPQNLSASRPQDRQFILSSKKLLLSDSGFYLCAWSRQGVNEQYFGPGTRLTVT.

The genes are TRBV4-2 and TRBJ1-1, with D perhaps TRBD1 (5 bases). This CDR3 is built from 15 residues. V was trimmed by 4 bases and J by 0 bases, leaving 12 bases between them. The V gene's germline CDR1 is LGHNA and CDR2 YNFKEQ. CDR3 sequence (DNA): TGTGCCAGCAGCCTGGACCGGGGGATGAACACTGAAGCTTTCTTT. It yields the protein CASSLDRGMNTEAFF.

The V gene is TRBV4-2, the J gene TRBJ1-5; no reliable D call. Germline CDR1 reads LGHNA; CDR2 reads YNFKEQ. V was trimmed by 1 base and J by 16 bases, leaving 17 bases between them. This CDR3 spans 13 amino acids. The CDR3: CASSQAGGAPTHF. CDR3 nucleotide sequence: TGTGCCAGCAGCCAAGCGGGAGGAGCCCCGACCCATTTT.

This chain links TRBV13 with TRBJ1-3; D is uncertain. The ends were cut back, 0 bases at V and 0 bases at J, with 9 bases in the middle. The CDR3 length is 16 residues. Germline assignment: CDR1 PRHDT and CDR2 FYEKMQ (reference sequence). This chain's CDR3 is CASSLGSGHSGNTIYF. The CDR3 region has the DNA TGTGCCAGCAGCTTAGGTTCTGGCCACTCTGGAAACACCATATATTTT. The full variable domain, with the rest looked up from reference TRBV13 and TRBJ1-3, is AAGVIQSPRHLIKEKRETATLKCYPIPRHDTVYWYQQGPGQDPQFLISFYEKMQSDKGSIPDRFSAQQFSDYHSELNMSSLELGDSALYFCASSLGSGHSGNTIYFGEGSWLTVV.

The chain recombines TRBV7-9 with TRBJ1-4; the match to TRBD1 covers 7 bases. The CDR3 consists of 15 residues. The germline gives CDR1 SEHNR, CDR2 FQNEAQ (reference sequence). V gave up 5 bases and J gave up 4 bases; unmatched junction bases: 7. DNA of the CDR3: TGTGCCAGCAGCCCCGGGACAGTCGTTAATGAAAAACTGTTTTTT. It yields the protein CASSPGTVVNEKLFF.

The rearrangement links TRBV2 to TRBJ1-1; D may be TRBD1 (5 bases). The CDR3 extends over 16 amino acids. V lost 3 bases and J lost 6, with 20 bases in between. Per the germline V gene, CDR1 is SNHLY and CDR2 is FYNNEI. The CDR3 loop reads CASSDQGSRSGAEAFF. The CDR3 DNA reads as TGTGCCAGCAGTGACCAAGGGTCCAGATCGGGGGCTGAAGCTTTCTTT.

The V and J genes are TRBV6-1 and TRBJ1-3; 8 nucleotides match TRBD1. V shed 1 base and J 1 base; nucleotides not matched to a gene: 6. CDR3 length: 17 residues. Germline CDR1 is MNHNS and CDR2 is SASEGT. CDR3 sequence reads: CASSEDAGGASGNTIYF. In DNA, the CDR3 is TGTGCCAGCAGTGAAGACGCAGGGGGCGCATCTGGAAACACCATATATTTT.

The chain combines TRBV5-6 with TRBJ1-4, with TRBD1 matching over 7 bases. V shed 2 bases, J shed 0 bases, and the junction held 4 bases outside the gene matches. CDR1 is SGHDT, CDR2 YYEEEE, per germline. The CDR3 contains 16 residues. The CDR3 loop reads CASSFRTGATNEKLFF. CDR3 coding DNA: TGTGCCAGCAGCTTTCGGACAGGCGCAACTAATGAAAAACTGTTTTTT.

The V gene is TRBV11-2, the J gene TRBJ1-2; 7 nucleotides align to TRBD1. CDR1 SGHAT and CDR2 FQNNGV come from the germline V gene. Trimming at V came to 4 bases and at J to 3 bases, leaving 11 bases not matched to a gene. The CDR3 sequence is 16 residues long. CDR3 protein: CASSSTRDREDYGYTF. CDR3 in DNA: TGTGCCAGCAGCTCAACCCGGGACAGAGAGGACTATGGCTACACCTTC.

The CDR3 region is CASSTTGGANTGELFF. CDR3 DNA sequence: TGTGCCAGTAGTACTACAGGGGGCGCGAACACCGGGGAGCTGTTTTTT. This chain links TRBV19 with TRBJ2-2; TRBD1 matches 9 bases. J gave up 0 bases and V 4 bases, and 3 bases lay outside the gene matches. The CDR3 length is 16 residues. Germline V gives CDR1 LNHDA, CDR2 SQIVND (reference sequence).

This rearrangement joins TRBV7-9 to TRBJ2-5; D gene unclear. V dropped 5 bases and J dropped 2 bases, with 18 bases sitting between them. CDR1 and CDR2 from the germline V gene are SEHNR and FQNEAQ (reference sequence). The CDR3 length is 16 residues. The CDR3 reads CASSPRWARPQETQYF. In DNA, the CDR3 is TGTGCCAGCAGCCCACGTTGGGCCCGTCCGCAAGAGACCCAGTACTTC.

The chain uses TRBV7-9 and TRBJ2-3; 11 bases match TRBD1. In germline, CDR1 is SEHNR, CDR2 FQNEAQ (reference sequence). The length of the CDR3 is 17 residues. J lost 2 bases, V lost 8 bases, and 12 bases had no gene match. CDR3 sequence: CASLGQGAFLATDTQYF. The CDR3 DNA reads as TGTGCCAGCCTCGGACAGGGGGCGTTCTTGGCCACAGATACGCAGTATTTT.